This TCR beta chain was sequenced in a study of T cell changes during pregnancy in multiple sclerosis. V lost 1 base to trimming and J lost 5 bases; unmatched junction nucleotides: 4. Germline V gene lookup returns CDR1 MDHEN and CDR2 SYDVKM. The CDR3 is 15 residues long. The protocol was immunoSEQ multiplex PCR, while the TCRdb copy is restricted to in-frame clones and leaves out a portion. In the table there are around 100,000 clones, around 92% of which are singletons. The chain joins TRBV28 to TRBJ2-7, with 11 positions matching TRBD1. The receptor comes from a female donor with multiple sclerosis, enrolled in a pregnancy study. The material sequenced was peripheral blood, taken after pregnancy. The CDR3: CASSLSGQGGHEQYF. Written as DNA, the CDR3 is TGTGCCAGCAGTTTATCGGGACAGGGGGGACACGAGCAGTACTTC.